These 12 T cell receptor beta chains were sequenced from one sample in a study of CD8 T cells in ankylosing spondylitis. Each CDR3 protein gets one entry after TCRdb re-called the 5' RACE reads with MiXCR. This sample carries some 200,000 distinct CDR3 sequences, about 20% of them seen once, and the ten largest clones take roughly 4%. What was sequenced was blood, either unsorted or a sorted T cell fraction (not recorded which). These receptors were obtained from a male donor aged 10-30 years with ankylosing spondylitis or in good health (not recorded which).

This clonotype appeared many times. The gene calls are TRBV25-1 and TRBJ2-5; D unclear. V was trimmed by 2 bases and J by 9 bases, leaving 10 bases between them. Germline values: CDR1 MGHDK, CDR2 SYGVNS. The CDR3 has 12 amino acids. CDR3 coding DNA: TGTGCCAGCAGTGAACGTCGTGGGGCCCAGTACTTC. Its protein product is CASSERRGAQYF.

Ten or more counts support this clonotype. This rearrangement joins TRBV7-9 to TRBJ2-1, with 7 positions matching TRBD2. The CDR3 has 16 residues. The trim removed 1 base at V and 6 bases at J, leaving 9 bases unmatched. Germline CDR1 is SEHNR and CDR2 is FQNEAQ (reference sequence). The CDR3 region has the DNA TGTGCCAGCAGCTTAGAAGGCGGGAGCATTCGCAATGAGCAGTTCTTC. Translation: CASSLEGGSIRNEQFF.

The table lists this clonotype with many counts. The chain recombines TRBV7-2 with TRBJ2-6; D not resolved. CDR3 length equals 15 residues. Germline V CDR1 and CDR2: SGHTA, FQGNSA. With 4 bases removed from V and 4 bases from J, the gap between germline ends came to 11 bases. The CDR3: CASSSRPAGANVLTF. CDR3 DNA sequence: TGTGCCAGCAGCTCACGGCCTGCCGGGGCCAACGTCCTGACTTTC.

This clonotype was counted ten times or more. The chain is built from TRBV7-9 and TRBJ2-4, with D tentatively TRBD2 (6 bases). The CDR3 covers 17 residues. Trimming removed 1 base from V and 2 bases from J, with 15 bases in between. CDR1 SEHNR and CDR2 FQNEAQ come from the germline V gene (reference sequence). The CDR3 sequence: CASSLGGRGGTKNIQYF. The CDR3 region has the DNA TGTGCCAGCAGCTTAGGAGGCAGAGGAGGGACCAAAAACATTCAGTACTTC.

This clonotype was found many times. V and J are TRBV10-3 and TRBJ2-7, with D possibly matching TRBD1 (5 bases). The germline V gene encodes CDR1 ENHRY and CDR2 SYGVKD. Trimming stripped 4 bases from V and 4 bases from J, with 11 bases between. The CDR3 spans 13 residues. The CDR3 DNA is TGTGCCATCAGTGCCGACAGACGATACGAGCAGTACTTC. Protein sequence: CAISADRRYEQYF.

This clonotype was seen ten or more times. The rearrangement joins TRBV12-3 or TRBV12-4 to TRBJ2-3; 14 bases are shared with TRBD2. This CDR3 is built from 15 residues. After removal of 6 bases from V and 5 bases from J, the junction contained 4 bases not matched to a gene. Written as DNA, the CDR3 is TGTGCCAGCAGGCTGACTAGCGGGAGGGAAGATACGCAGTATTTT. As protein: CASRLTSGREDTQYF.

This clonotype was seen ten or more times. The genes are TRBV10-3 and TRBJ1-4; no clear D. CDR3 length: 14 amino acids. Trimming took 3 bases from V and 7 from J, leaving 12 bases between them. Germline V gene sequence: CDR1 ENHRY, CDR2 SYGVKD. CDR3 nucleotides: TGTGCCATCAGTGATGGTCAGGACTTTGAAAAACTGTTTTTT. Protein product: CAISDGQDFEKLFF.

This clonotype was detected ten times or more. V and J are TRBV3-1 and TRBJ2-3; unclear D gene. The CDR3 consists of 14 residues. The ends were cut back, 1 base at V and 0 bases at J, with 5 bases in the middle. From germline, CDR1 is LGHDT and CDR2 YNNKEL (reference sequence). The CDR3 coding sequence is TGTGCCAGCAGCCAAGGCAGCAGCACAGATACGCAGTATTTT. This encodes CASSQGSSTDTQYF.

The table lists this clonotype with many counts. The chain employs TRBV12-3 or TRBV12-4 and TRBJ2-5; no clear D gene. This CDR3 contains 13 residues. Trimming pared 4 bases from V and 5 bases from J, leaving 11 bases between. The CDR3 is CASSYIPSETQYF. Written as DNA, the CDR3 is TGTGCCAGCAGTTATATCCCCAGTGAGACCCAGTACTTC.

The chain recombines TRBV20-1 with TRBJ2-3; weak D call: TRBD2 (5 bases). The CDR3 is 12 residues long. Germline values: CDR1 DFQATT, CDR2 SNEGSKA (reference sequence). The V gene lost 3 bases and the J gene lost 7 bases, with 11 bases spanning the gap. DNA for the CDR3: TGCAGTGCTAGCAGGCCGGGAAATACGCAGTATTTT. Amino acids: CSASRPGNTQYF.

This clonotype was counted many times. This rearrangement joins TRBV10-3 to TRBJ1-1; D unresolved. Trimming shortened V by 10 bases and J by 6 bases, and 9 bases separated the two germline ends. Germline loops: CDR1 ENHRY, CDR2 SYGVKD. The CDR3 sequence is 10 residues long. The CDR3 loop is CATDLSEAFF. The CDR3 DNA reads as TGTGCCACGGATTTGTCTGAAGCTTTCTTT.

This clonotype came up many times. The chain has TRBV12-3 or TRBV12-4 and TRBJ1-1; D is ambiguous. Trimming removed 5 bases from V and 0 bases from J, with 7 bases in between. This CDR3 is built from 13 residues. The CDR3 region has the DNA TGTGCCAGCAGTCGTACTATGAACACTGAAGCTTTCTTT. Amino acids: CASSRTMNTEAFF.